This T cell receptor beta chain is drawn from a study of blood T cell repertoires in COVID-19. Study as a whole: Samples came from the United States, Italy and Spain, spanning acute and convalescent COVID-19. T cells, B-cell-depleted T cells, or PBMCs supplied cDNA or gDNA.

Original data processing: For nucleated cells, counts were estimated from reference gene primer amplification. Profiled with immunoSEQ multiplex PCR; TCRdb holds only in-frame clones, not every one. Clone size and the V and J calls come from that table; the DNA yielded D and trimming. The table has 200,000 to 250,000 clones, 84% seen once. This clone was detected many times. Germline CDR1 reads LNHDA; CDR2 reads SQIVND (reference sequence). J was trimmed by 8 bases and V by 5 bases; bases with no gene match: 13. The CDR3 length is 15 residues. Sequenced sample: peripheral blood. V gene TRBV19 combines with J gene TRBJ1-2, with 8 positions matching TRBD1. The origin of this receptor is a woman in her fifties or sixties who had recovered from COVID-19. The CDR3 is CASSSRTGYSWGYTF. CDR3 nucleotide sequence: TGTGCCAGTAGTTCCCGGACAGGGTATTCGTGGGGCTACACCTTC.